This TCR beta chain originates from a study of OX40 agonist ivuxolimab in advanced cancers. Across the study: Patients were dosed with the agonistic anti-OX40 (CD134) antibody ivuxolimab.

As concerns this clone: The antigen remains undetermined.

Here immunoSEQ multiplex PCR was the method, and the copy in TCRdb shows in-frame clones only, minus some. The sample has roughly 70,000 clones, 75% to 90% seen once. Findings and caveats of the study: CD4+ and CD8+ blood T cells expanded clonally by week 6 at 0.1 to 3.0 mg/kg.

Trimming took 8 bases from V and 5 from J; bases not matched to a gene: 12. CDR1 and CDR2 (germline): MNHNS, SASEGT. This CDR3 is built from 15 residues. This chain links TRBV6-1 with TRBJ2-7; 10 bases match TRBD2. Sequences were derived from CD4+ or CD8+ T cells sorted from blood, sampled in a trial of the OX40 agonist ivuxolimab. The TCR sequence derives from an adult with an advanced solid tumor such as melanoma, head and neck, liver or kidney cancer. The CDR3: CASESGRAGINEQYF. The CDR3 DNA reads TGTGCCAGCGAAAGCGGGAGGGCCGGTATTAACGAGCAGTACTTC.